Listed here are 11 T cell receptor beta chains from one sample, sequenced in a study of CD8 T cells in Susac syndrome. RNA, at about 0.45 to 1 ug, was reverse transcribed with random hexamers. TCRdb called the immunoSEQ multiplex PCR reads again in MiXCR, with one record for every CDR3 protein. The sample records 50,000 to 55,000 distinct CDR3 sequences, around 95% being singletons. Sequencing was carried out using CD8+ T cells from PBMCs. All receptors derive from a human donor with Susac syndrome.

This clonotype has only one observation. V and J are TRBV27 and TRBJ2-2, with D possibly matching TRBD2 (6 bases). Looked up from germline, CDR1 is MNHEY and CDR2 is SMNVEV (reference sequence). The CDR3 consists of 14 residues. The V end lost 4 bases, the J end lost 4 bases, and 10 bases lay between the germline ends. The CDR3 region has the DNA TGTGCCAGCAGTTCTGCGGGATCCACCGGGGAGCTGTTTTTT. It translates to CASSSAGSTGELFF.

This clonotype was observed a single time. The rearrangement joins TRBV9 to TRBJ1-5; the match to TRBD1 covers 8 bases. CDR3 size: 15 residues. The V gene end was trimmed by 5 bases and the J gene end by 7 bases; junction bases not matched to a gene: 11. Germline assignment: CDR1 SGDLS and CDR2 YYNGEE. The CDR3 DNA reads TGTGCCAGCAGTTCAGGACAGGGCGGGCGGCAGCCCCAGCATTTT. The encoded protein is CASSSGQGGRQPQHF.

The chain links TRBV6-5 to TRBJ1-2; a weak D match, TRBD1 (5 bases). Germline loops: CDR1 MNHEY, CDR2 SVGAGI. V dropped 7 bases and J dropped 8 bases, with 11 bases sitting between them. CDR3 length: 11 amino acids. CDR3 sequence (DNA): TGTGCCAGCACTCCAGGGAACGGCTACACCTTC. Amino acid sequence: CASTPGNGYTF.

This clonotype was found a few times. The chain couples TRBV29-1 to TRBJ1-2; no clear D. Trimming shortened V by 3 bases and J by 5 bases, and 10 bases separated the two germline ends. Germline V gene lookup returns CDR1 SQVTM and CDR2 ANQGSEA. This CDR3 is built from 12 residues. CDR3 nucleotide sequence: TGCAGCGTTGAGGATAGAGGGTATGGCTACACCTTC. Protein sequence: CSVEDRGYGYTF. Using reference TRBV29-1 and TRBJ1-2 for the parts outside the CDR3, the full variable domain is SAVISQKPSRDICQRGTSLTIQCQVDSQVTMMFWYRQQPGQSLTLIATANQGSEATYESGFVIDKFPISRPNLTFSTLTVSNMSPEDSSIYLCSVEDRGYGYTFGSGTRLTVV.

The chain couples TRBV7-6 to TRBJ1-5, with 9 bases identical to TRBD1. V gave up 5 bases and J gave up 4 bases; unmatched junction bases: 6. The CDR3 spans 15 residues. Germline assignment: CDR1 SGHVS and CDR2 FNYEAQ. The CDR3 is CASSPGQGINQPQHF. The CDR3 DNA reads as TGTGCCAGCAGCCCCGGACAGGGGATTAATCAGCCCCAGCATTTT.

This clonotype was recorded once. J is TRBJ1-2 and V is TRBV12-3 or TRBV12-4; D ambiguous. There are 13 residues in the CDR3. V shed 8 bases and J shed 2 bases, with 12 bases lying between them. As DNA, the CDR3 is TGTGCCAGCCGAGCCCCCCCCAACTATGGCTACACCTTC. Protein product: CASRAPPNYGYTF.

The chain couples TRBV29-1 to TRBJ2-1; D might be TRBD1 or TRBD2, each matching 6 bases. V was pared by 8 bases and J by 3 bases, with 11 bases between. The length of the CDR3 is 12 residues. From germline, CDR1 is SQVTM and CDR2 ANQGSEA. The CDR3 is CSSEGGYNEQFF. The CDR3 DNA reads TGCAGCTCCGAGGGGGGCTACAATGAGCAGTTCTTC.

CDR3 in amino acids: CASSPLQWYQETQYF. CDR3 bases: TGTGCCAGCAGCCCCTTACAGTGGTACCAAGAGACCCAGTACTTC. J is TRBJ2-5 and V is TRBV2, with D unresolved. Germline V gene data show CDR1 as SNHLY and CDR2 as FYNNEI. The CDR3 contains 15 residues. V was shortened by 6 bases and J by 0 bases, with 14 bases between the two germline ends.

The chain couples TRBV30 to TRBJ2-6; D might be TRBD2 (6 bases). The CDR3 is made up of 18 amino acids. The germline gives CDR1 GTSNPN, CDR2 SVGIG (reference sequence). Trimming left V 0 bases short and J 0 bases short, with 15 bases between. CDR3 sequence (DNA): TGTGCCTGGAGTGTCCAAACTAGCCTGAGCTCTGGGGCCAACGTCCTGACTTTC. This encodes CAWSVQTSLSSGANVLTF.

This sequence joins TRBV29-1 and TRBJ2-7, with TRBD1 matching over 9 bases. V dropped 0 bases and J dropped 1; count of bases not matched to a gene: 7. Germline lookup yields CDR1 SQVTM and CDR2 ANQGSEA. The CDR3 has 16 residues. CDR3 loop: CSVEDWDRDLSYEQYF. CDR3 bases: TGCAGCGTTGAAGACTGGGACAGGGATCTTTCCTACGAGCAGTACTTC.

The chain uses TRBV7-9 and TRBJ2-3; D remains unclear. V lost 4 bases to trimming and J lost 5 bases, with 16 bases between them. Germline lookup yields CDR1 SEHNR and CDR2 FQNEAQ (reference sequence). The CDR3 covers 15 residues. In DNA, the CDR3 is TGTGCCAGCAGCTCCCCGGGTCCTACAGAAGATACGCAGTATTTT. It encodes CASSSPGPTEDTQYF.